This T cell receptor beta chain is from a study of naive and memory T cell subsets. Study outcomes and limitations: A few larger clonotypes appeared in naive repertoires, especially CD8, possibly memory cells re-expressing CD45RA. Naive and memory subsets had different power law exponents for TCR abundance.

Cells stained for CD3, CD4, CD8, CD45RA and CD27 were sorted into four subsets. V lost 3 bases, J lost 2 bases, and 10 bases lay in between. Germline lookup yields CDR1 KGHSH and CDR2 LQKENI. The CDR3 is 15 amino acids. This clonotype was seen ten or more times. Antigen: not known. Two oligonucleotides, mixed equimolar, formed the beta constant-region primer covering TRBC1 and TRBC2. The ligated cDNA underwent four PCR rounds using SP2 and nested alpha and beta constant-region primers. An oligonucleotide with the SP2 primer and a 12-nucleotide UMI was ligated to the cDNA 3' end. TCRdb fed the UMI-ligation and nested PCR reads into MiXCR, producing one record per CDR3 protein. The table lists approximately 90,000 distinct CDR3 sequences, approximately 11% of them singletons.

V and J are TRBV18 and TRBJ2-2; D perhaps matches TRBD1 (5 bases). The TCR was taken from a human donor in good health. The material sequenced was naive CD4+ T cells from blood. The CDR3: CASSPLGQNTGELFF. The CDR3 nucleotides read TGTGCCAGCTCACCTTTAGGACAAAACACCGGGGAGCTGTTTTTT.